The entry below describes one TCR beta chain. This entry belongs to a study of blood T cell repertoires in COVID-19. J was trimmed by 8 bases and V by 6 bases; bases with no gene match: 12. This CDR3 is built from 14 residues. From germline, CDR1 is LNHDA and CDR2 SQIVND (reference sequence). Only in-frame clones appear in the TCRdb table, and some are missing; sequencing was by immunoSEQ multiplex PCR. In the table there are some 250,000 clones, approximately 86% of which are singletons. The receptor was derived from a human donor in a cohort sampled during active COVID-19. This rearrangement joins TRBV19 to TRBJ1-2; 7 bases agree with TRBD1. Sequencing was done on a sample of peripheral blood. The DNA for the CDR3 is TGTGCCAGTAGCGGACAGGTTCGGATCTACGGCTACACCTTC. This sequence encodes CASSGQVRIYGYTF.